Below, 11 T cell receptor beta chains from the same sample are listed, as sequenced in a study of cytomegalovirus exposure and HLA in healthy donors. The PCR had 60 Vbeta and 13 Jbeta primers. This table comes from immunoSEQ multiplex PCR, and its TCRdb copy is limited to in-frame clones, with some not included. The table lists about 140,000 clones, roughly three quarters of them singletons. The specimen sequenced was PBMCs. All receptors come from a male donor in good health and CMV-seronegative.

The V gene is TRBV5-4, the J gene TRBJ2-7; TRBD1 matches at 10 bases. CDR3 size: 14 residues. With 4 bases clipped from V and 4 bases from J, the junction kept 5 bases outside the gene matches. Germline values: CDR1 SGHNT, CDR2 YYREEE (reference sequence). In DNA, the CDR3 is TGTGCCAGCAGCCGGGACAGGGGCTTATACGAGCAGTACTTC. Translated: CASSRDRGLYEQYF.

The gene calls are TRBV18 and TRBJ1-5; 9 nucleotides align to TRBD1. The CDR3 is made up of 13 amino acids. The germline V gene has CDR1 KGHSH and CDR2 LQKENI. V lost 5 bases and J lost 10; bases outside the gene matches: 6. Here the CDR3 DNA reads TGTGCCAGCTCAGGGGACAGGGTCAAACCCCAGCATTTT. Its protein is CASSGDRVKPQHF.

This clone appeared once. The rearrangement uses TRBV7-2 and TRBJ2-7; D is unresolved. The V end lost 3 bases, the J end lost 6 bases, and 12 bases lay between the germline ends. CDR3 length: 13 residues. Germline lookup yields CDR1 SGHTA and CDR2 FQGNSA. The CDR3 sequence is CASSFDGVGEQYF. The CDR3 DNA follows: TGTGCCAGCAGCTTTGATGGAGTCGGCGAGCAGTACTTC.

This chain uses TRBV7-9 with TRBJ2-2; D is perhaps TRBD2 (6 bases). V was trimmed by 2 bases and J by 6 bases, leaving 10 bases between them. CDR1 and CDR2 (germline): SEHNR, FQNEAQ (reference sequence). The CDR3 has 14 residues. The CDR3 spells CASSLFREAGELFF. The CDR3 region has the DNA TGTGCCAGCAGCTTATTTAGGGAGGCCGGGGAGCTGTTTTTT.

CDR3 protein: CASSWKDRAYTEAFF. CDR3 nucleotide sequence: TGTGCCAGCAGCTGGAAGGACAGGGCGTACACTGAAGCTTTCTTT. The chain uses TRBV5-6 and TRBJ1-1, with 8 bases aligning to TRBD1. Germline loops: CDR1 SGHDT, CDR2 YYEEEE. Trimming cost V 3 bases and J 3 bases; bases outside gene matches: 7. CDR3 length: 15 residues.

This chain uses TRBV5-5 with TRBJ1-5, with a tentative D call TRBD1 (5 bases). Germline CDR1 and CDR2: SGHKS and YYEKEE (reference sequence). The CDR3 has 13 amino acids. Trimming removed 0 bases at V and 7 bases at J, with 8 bases between. The CDR3 protein is CASSLEWGQPQHF. The CDR3 region has the DNA TGTGCCAGCAGCTTGGAGTGGGGCCAGCCCCAGCATTTT. Together with reference TRBV5-5 and TRBJ1-5, the CDR3 gives the full variable domain: DAGVTQSPTHLIKTRGQQVTLRCSPISGHKSVSWYQQVLGQGPQFIFQYYEKEERGRGNFPDRFSARQFPNYSSELNVNALLLGDSALYLCASSLEWGQPQHFGDGTRLSIL.

The chain recombines TRBV7-8 with TRBJ2-7; no reliable D call. The CDR3 extends over 13 amino acids. The V and J ends lost 1 base and 3 bases respectively, with 7 bases between them. CDR1 and CDR2 from the germline V gene are SGHVS and FQNEAQ. Here the CDR3 DNA reads TGTGCCAGCAGCTTAGGGCGGATCTACGAGCAGTACTTC. This translates into CASSLGRIYEQYF.

The V and J genes are TRBV4-2 and TRBJ1-1; 9 bases line up with TRBD1. Germline CDR1 LGHNA, CDR2 YNFKEQ. The ends lost 4 bases at V and 9 bases at J; junction bases unmatched: 9. CDR3 size: 14 residues. In DNA, the CDR3 is TGTGCCAGCAGCCCAGAAGCCGGGACAGGGAAAGCTTTCTTT. This gives the protein CASSPEAGTGKAFF.

This clone was recorded only once. The chain links TRBV6-5 to TRBJ1-1, with a possible D match to TRBD1 (5 bases). CDR3 length equals 15 residues. Germline lookup yields CDR1 MNHEY and CDR2 SVGAGI. With 2 bases removed from V and 1 base from J, the gap between germline ends came to 11 bases. The CDR3 is CASSYTTVGNTEAFF. DNA of the CDR3: TGTGCCAGCAGTTACACGACAGTGGGGAACACTGAAGCTTTCTTT.

The chain uses TRBV4-2 and TRBJ1-2, with D unclear. Germline V gene sequence: CDR1 LGHNA, CDR2 YNFKEQ. V lost 0 bases, J lost 3 bases, and 11 bases lay in between. This CDR3 is built from 15 residues. The CDR3 spells CASSQDPSQDYGYTF. The DNA for the CDR3 is TGTGCCAGCAGCCAAGATCCGAGCCAGGACTATGGCTACACCTTC.

The chain uses TRBV7-9 and TRBJ1-1; D is uncertain. Germline V gives CDR1 SEHNR, CDR2 FQNEAQ (reference sequence). With 5 bases removed from V and 1 base from J, the gap between germline ends came to 11 bases. This CDR3 is 14 amino acids long. CDR3 residues: CASSHPLGNTEAFF. CDR3 nucleotides: TGTGCCAGCAGCCATCCCCTAGGGAACACTGAAGCTTTCTTT.